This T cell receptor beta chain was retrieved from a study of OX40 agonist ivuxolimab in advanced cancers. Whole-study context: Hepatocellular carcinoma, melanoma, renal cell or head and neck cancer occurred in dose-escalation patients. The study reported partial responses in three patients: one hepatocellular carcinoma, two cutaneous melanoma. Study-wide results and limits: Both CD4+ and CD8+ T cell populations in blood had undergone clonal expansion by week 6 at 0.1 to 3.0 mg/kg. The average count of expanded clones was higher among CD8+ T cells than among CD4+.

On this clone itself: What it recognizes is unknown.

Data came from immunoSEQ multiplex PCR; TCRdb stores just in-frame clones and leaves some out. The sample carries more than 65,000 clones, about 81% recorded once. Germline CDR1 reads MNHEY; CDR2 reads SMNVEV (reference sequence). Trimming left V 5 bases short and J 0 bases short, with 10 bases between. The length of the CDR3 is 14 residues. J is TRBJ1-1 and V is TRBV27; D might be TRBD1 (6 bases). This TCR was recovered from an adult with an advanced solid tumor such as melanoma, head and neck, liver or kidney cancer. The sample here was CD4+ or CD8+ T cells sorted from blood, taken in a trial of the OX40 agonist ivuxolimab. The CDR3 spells CASSTYRVNTEAFF. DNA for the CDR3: TGTGCCAGCAGTACCTACAGGGTGAACACTGAAGCTTTCTTT.